This T cell receptor (beta chain) is drawn from a study of T cell repertoires in cytomegalovirus infection. Notes on the study in general: Summed frequency of shared TCR beta families picked out CMV carriers who also had the relevant HLA.

Each CDR3 protein is one row after TCRdb ran MiXCR on the reads. Here the sample spans approximately 600,000 distinct CDR3 sequences, 40% being singletons. On this clonotype itself: Its antigen is undetermined.

The germline V gene encodes CDR1 MDHEN and CDR2 SYDVKM. V was clipped by 6 bases and J by 2 bases, with 17 bases between them. This CDR3 has 15 amino acids. The chain carries TRBV28 and TRBJ2-7; TRBD1 might be the D (5 bases). The sequence was collected from a human donor in good health (CMV status not recorded). Some clones in this sample may be carry-over from other donors' samples. The sample consisted of cultured PBMCs, taken from culture after CMV antigen stimulation. The CDR3 spells CASRSGPGMAYEQYF. CDR3 nucleotide sequence: TGTGCCAGCAGGTCAGGACCAGGGATGGCCTACGAGCAGTACTTC.